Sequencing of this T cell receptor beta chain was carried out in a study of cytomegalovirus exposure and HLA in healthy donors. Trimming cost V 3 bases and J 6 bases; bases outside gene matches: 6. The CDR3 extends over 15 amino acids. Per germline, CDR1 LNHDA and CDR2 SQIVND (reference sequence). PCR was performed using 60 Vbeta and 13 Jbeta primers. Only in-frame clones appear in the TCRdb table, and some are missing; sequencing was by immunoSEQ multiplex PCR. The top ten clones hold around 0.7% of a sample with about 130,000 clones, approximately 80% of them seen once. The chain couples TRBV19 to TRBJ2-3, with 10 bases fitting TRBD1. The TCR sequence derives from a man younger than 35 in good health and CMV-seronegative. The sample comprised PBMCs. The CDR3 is CASSIGQGVGDTQYF. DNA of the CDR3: TGTGCCAGTAGTATCGGACAGGGGGTCGGGGATACGCAGTATTTT.